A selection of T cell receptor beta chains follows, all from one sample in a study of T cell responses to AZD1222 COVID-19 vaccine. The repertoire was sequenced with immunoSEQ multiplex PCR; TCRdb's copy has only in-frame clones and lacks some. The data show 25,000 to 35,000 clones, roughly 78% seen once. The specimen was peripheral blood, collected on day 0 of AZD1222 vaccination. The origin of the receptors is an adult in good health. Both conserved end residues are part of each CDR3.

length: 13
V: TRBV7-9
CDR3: CASSLGQGNTIYF

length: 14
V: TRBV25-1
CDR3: CASSEYPKNYEQYF

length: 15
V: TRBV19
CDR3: CASRAGPQSTDTQYF

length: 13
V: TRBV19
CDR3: CASRTGGTDTQYF

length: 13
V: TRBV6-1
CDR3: CASSEAGDEKLFF

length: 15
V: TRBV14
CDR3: CASSRRQGPNYGYTF

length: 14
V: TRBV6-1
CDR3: CASSELKQLYGYTF

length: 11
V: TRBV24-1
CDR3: CATSEDTGYTF

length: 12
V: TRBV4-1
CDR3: CASSSRQGGYTF

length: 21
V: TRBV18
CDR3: CASSPFASGPSSNSGANVLTF

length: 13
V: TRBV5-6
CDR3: CASSWALNEKLFF

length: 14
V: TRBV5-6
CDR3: CASSKTSGVETQYF

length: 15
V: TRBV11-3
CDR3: CASSLDSGGMTEAFF

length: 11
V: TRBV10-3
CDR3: CATEQGGELFF

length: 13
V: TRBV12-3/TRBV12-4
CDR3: CASRFTTGTGYTF

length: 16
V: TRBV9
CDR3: CASSTRVGLGANVLTF

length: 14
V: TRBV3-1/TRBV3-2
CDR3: CASTPGGGWETQYF

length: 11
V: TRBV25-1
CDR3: CASSGFGEAFF

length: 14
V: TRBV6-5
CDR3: CASSKRDGPYEQYF

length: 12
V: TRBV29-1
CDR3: CSVGLATGKLFF

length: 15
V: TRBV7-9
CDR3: CASSSGRTRRNEQFF

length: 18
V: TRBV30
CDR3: CAWRGREEMRSYNSPLHF

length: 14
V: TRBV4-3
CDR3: CASSQDFVYNEQFF

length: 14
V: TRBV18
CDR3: CASSPRAGTGELFF

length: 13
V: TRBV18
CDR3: CASSRGGSGGQYF

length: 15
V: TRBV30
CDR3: CAWSFTGTPNTEAFF

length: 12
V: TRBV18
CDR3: CASSPRAVPLHF

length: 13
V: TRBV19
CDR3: CASSPLSWDEQFF

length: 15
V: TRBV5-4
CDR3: CASSSSQGVKNIQYF

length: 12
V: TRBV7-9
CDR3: CASSSLVDTQYF

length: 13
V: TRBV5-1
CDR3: CASSLAGHQPQHF

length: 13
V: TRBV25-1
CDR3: CASGVRRDTEAFF

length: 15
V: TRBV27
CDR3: CASSLRTSGVDEQFF

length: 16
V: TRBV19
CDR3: CASSDPGGARYSPLHF

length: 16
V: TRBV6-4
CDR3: CASSDSYRRSYNEQFF

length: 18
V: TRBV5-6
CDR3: CASSYRTGAAQWGETQYF

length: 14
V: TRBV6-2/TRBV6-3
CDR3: CASSYPLRSNEQFF

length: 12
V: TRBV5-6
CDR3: CASSLTDNEQFF

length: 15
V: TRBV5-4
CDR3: CASSPDRGGAQPQHF

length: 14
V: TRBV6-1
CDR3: CASSDGPAYNEQFF

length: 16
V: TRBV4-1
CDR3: CASSQVFGIGGTEQFF

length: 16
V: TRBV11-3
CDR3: CASSLMGARGTDTQYF

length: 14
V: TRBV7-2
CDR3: CASSLRTSGDTQYF

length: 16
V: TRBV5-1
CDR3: CASSPNEAGGGNEQFF

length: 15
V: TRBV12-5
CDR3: CASGKNGPRSGELFF